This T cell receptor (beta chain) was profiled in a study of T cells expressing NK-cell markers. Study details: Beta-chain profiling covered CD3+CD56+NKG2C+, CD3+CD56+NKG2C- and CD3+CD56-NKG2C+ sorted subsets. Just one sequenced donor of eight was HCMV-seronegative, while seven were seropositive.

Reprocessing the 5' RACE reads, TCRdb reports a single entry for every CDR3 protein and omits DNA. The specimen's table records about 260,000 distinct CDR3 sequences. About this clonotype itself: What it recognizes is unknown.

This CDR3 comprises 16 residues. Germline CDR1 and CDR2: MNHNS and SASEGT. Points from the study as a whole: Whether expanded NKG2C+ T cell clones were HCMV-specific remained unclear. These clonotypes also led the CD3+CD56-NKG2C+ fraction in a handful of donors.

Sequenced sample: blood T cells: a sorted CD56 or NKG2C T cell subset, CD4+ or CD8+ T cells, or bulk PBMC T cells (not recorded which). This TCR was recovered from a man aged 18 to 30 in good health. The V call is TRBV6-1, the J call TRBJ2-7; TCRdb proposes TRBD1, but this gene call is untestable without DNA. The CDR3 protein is CASSPPPGTGGHEQYF.